This T cell receptor (beta chain) was identified in a study of blood T cell repertoires in COVID-19. In the source study's methods: Amplifying reference gene primers gave estimates of nucleated cell counts. Assay used: immunoSEQ multiplex PCR; TCRdb lists only in-frame clones, some missing. V and J calls plus clone size are reproduced from that table; the DNA served to infer D and trimming. The sample yields 40,000 to 55,000 clones, 82% seen once. This receptor was identified in a woman in her 70s with acute or convalescent COVID-19. The sequencing sample was made of peripheral blood.

As DNA, the CDR3 is TGTGCCAGCAGCCTACGACAGGGGGCCTACGAGCAGTACTTC. Translation: CASSLRQGAYEQYF. The chain has TRBV9 and TRBJ2-7; 9 bases line up with TRBD1. The V segment lost 4 bases and the J segment 2 bases; nucleotides outside the gene matches: 4. The CDR3 is 14 amino acids. Germline V gene lookup returns CDR1 SGDLS and CDR2 YYNGEE. The whole variable domain, filled in from reference TRBV9 and TRBJ2-7, reads DSGVTQTPKHLITATGQRVTLRCSPRSGDLSVYWYQQSLDQGLQFLIQYYNGEERAKGNILERFSAQQFPDLHSELNLSSLELGDSALYFCASSLRQGAYEQYFGPGTRLTVT.